This T cell receptor (beta chain) derives from a study of graft-versus-host responses after intestinal transplantation. General study points: High graft-versus-host to host-versus-graft clonal ratios were found in allografts of patients who had graft-donor T cell macrochimerism. Recipient marrow contained GvH clones, some of which appeared first in ileum or blood.

CDR3 length: 14 residues. V shed 9 bases, J shed 7 bases, and the junction held 5 bases outside the gene matches. Germline V gene sequence: CDR1 MNHEY, CDR2 SMNVEV (reference sequence). Points on this clone: Its specificity is unknown.

Libraries were prepared by immunoSEQ multiplex PCR; TCRdb keeps only in-frame clonotypes and omits some of them. The sample holds some 55,000 clones, around 90% seen once. This sequence originates from a human patient who received an intestinal transplant, so some T cells may come from the graft donor. Source: PBMCs, taken roughly 660 days after intestinal transplant. The chain couples TRBV27 to TRBJ2-1; 14 bases match TRBD2. CDR3 sequence reads: CASLRLAGGNEQFF. The CDR3 nucleotides read TGTGCCAGTCTCCGACTAGCGGGGGGGAATGAGCAGTTCTTC.